This T cell receptor (beta chain) stems from a study of blood T cell repertoires in COVID-19. Study at large: Collection of acute and convalescent COVID-19 samples took place in the United States, Italy and Spain.

This clone turned up a few times. Individuals aged about 18 to 89 years were recruited from 24 US areas. Participants had their cohort set by participant-reported clinical history. Authors' processing steps: Amplification of reference gene primers provided the estimated nucleated cell counts. Data came from immunoSEQ multiplex PCR; TCRdb stores just in-frame clones and leaves some out. The DNA was the basis for D and trimming; V, J and clone size are from that table. The sample has roughly 400,000 clones, around 90% seen once. V shed 2 bases and J shed 6 bases, with 19 bases lying between them. Germline V gives CDR1 SGHVS, CDR2 FQNEAQ. CDR3 length: 16 residues.

The sequenced material came from PBMCs or T cells enriched from blood (not recorded which). The gene calls are TRBV7-8 and TRBJ1-2; perhaps TRBD1 as D (6 bases). The TCR comes from a woman in her thirties or forties with acute COVID-19. The CDR3 DNA sequence: TGTGCCAGCAGCTTAAGGAGACAGGCCCCAGGAAATGGCTACACCTTC. Residues: CASSLRRQAPGNGYTF.